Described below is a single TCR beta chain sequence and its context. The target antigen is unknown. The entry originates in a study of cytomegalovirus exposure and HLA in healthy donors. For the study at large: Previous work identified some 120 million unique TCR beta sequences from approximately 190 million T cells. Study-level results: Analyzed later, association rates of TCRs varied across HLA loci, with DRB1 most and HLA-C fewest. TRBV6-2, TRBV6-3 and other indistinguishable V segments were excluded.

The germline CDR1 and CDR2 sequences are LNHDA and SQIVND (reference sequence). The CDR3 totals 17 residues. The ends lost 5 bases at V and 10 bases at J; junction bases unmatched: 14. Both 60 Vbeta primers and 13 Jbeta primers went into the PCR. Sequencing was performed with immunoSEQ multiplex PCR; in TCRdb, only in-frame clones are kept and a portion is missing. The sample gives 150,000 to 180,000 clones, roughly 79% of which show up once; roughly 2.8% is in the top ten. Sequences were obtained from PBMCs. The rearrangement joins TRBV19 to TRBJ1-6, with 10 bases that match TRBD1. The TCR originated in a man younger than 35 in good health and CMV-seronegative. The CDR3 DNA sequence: TGTGCCAGTAGTCAAAGTGCCTGGACAGGGGGAGAATCACCCCTCCACTTT. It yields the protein CASSQSAWTGGESPLHF.